A selection of T cell receptor beta chains follows, all from one sample in a study of cytomegalovirus exposure and HLA in healthy donors. Profiled with immunoSEQ multiplex PCR; TCRdb holds only in-frame clones, not every one. The data hold over 100,000 clones, with nearly 65% observed a single time. The sample consisted of PBMCs. These receptor sequences come from a human donor in good health. CDR3s include the opening cysteine and the closing phenylalanine or tryptophan. Fields, in order: D gene, clone size, J gene, V gene, CDR3 DNA, CDR3 protein. The D gene is left open where the match is weak. Clone size is shown for a subset of rows, as once, few, many or a class of expanded clone.

D gene: NA; clone size: NA; J gene: TRBJ2-2; V gene: TRBV27; CDR3 DNA: TGTGCCAGCAGTTTGGGGCAGGGTATCGGGGAGCTGTTTTTT; CDR3 protein: CASSLGQGIGELFF
D gene: TRBD1; clone size: NA; J gene: TRBJ2-7; V gene: TRBV2; CDR3 DNA: TGTGCCAGCAGTGAGGGGACAGGGGACTTCTACGAGCAGTACTTC; CDR3 protein: CASSEGTGDFYEQYF
D gene: NA; clone size: few; J gene: TRBJ2-7; V gene: TRBV30; CDR3 DNA: TGTGCCTGGAGTGTAGTGACACACGAGCAGTACTTC; CDR3 protein: CAWSVVTHEQYF
D gene: TRBD1; clone size: NA; J gene: TRBJ2-3; V gene: TRBV27; CDR3 DNA: TGTGCCAGCAGTGGGGGACAGGGTAGCACAGATACGCAGTATTTT; CDR3 protein: CASSGGQGSTDTQYF
D gene: NA; clone size: few; J gene: TRBJ1-1; V gene: TRBV7-9; CDR3 DNA: TGTGCCAGCAGCTTAATAAACACTGAAGCTTTCTTT; CDR3 protein: CASSLINTEAFF
D gene: NA; clone size: NA; J gene: TRBJ2-7; V gene: TRBV28; CDR3 DNA: TGTGCCAGCAGTTTACTCAATCCGGGGTCTTACAGCTCCTACGAGCAGTACTTC; CDR3 protein: CASSLLNPGSYSSYEQYF
D gene: TRBD1; clone size: NA; J gene: TRBJ2-4; V gene: TRBV11-1; CDR3 DNA: TGTGCCAGCAGCATGGACAGGGAGAGAGACATTCAGTACTTC; CDR3 protein: CASSMDRERDIQYF
D gene: TRBD1; clone size: NA; J gene: TRBJ2-7; V gene: TRBV4-1; CDR3 DNA: TGCGCCAGCAGCCAAGATTTGGGACAGAGCTACGAGCAGTACTTC; CDR3 protein: CASSQDLGQSYEQYF
D gene: TRBD1; clone size: few; J gene: TRBJ2-2; V gene: TRBV7-9; CDR3 DNA: TGTGCCAGCAGCGCGCCCGGGACAGGGAAAACCACGAACACCGGGGAGCTGTTTTTT; CDR3 protein: CASSAPGTGKTTNTGELFF
D gene: NA; clone size: NA; J gene: TRBJ1-1; V gene: TRBV6-6; CDR3 DNA: TGTGCCAGCACCGGACAGCCAAACACTGAAGCTTTCTTT; CDR3 protein: CASTGQPNTEAFF
D gene: TRBD1; clone size: once; J gene: TRBJ2-7; V gene: TRBV7-9; CDR3 DNA: TGTGCCAGCAGCCCCACAGGGGGAATCCCCTACGAGCAGTACTTC; CDR3 protein: CASSPTGGIPYEQYF
D gene: TRBD2; clone size: few; J gene: TRBJ2-1; V gene: TRBV15; CDR3 DNA: TGTGCCACCAGCAGAGATGCGGCTAGCGGGTTTAGGAATGAGCAGTTCTTC; CDR3 protein: CATSRDAASGFRNEQFF
D gene: NA; clone size: NA; J gene: TRBJ2-7; V gene: TRBV5-1; CDR3 DNA: TGCGCCAGCAGCTTGGGGGGCGGCTCCTACGAGCAGTACTTC; CDR3 protein: CASSLGGGSYEQYF
D gene: NA; clone size: NA; J gene: TRBJ1-1; V gene: TRBV19; CDR3 DNA: TGTGCCACCCGAAGGGACTTCCTAGGGAACACTGAAGCTTTCTTT; CDR3 protein: CATRRDFLGNTEAFF
D gene: NA; clone size: NA; J gene: TRBJ2-5; V gene: TRBV9; CDR3 DNA: TGTGCCAGCAGCGTAGGTCTGGGGCGGCAAGAGACCCAGTACTTC; CDR3 protein: CASSVGLGRQETQYF
D gene: TRBD1; clone size: NA; J gene: TRBJ1-5; V gene: TRBV27; CDR3 DNA: TGTGCCAGCAGTCCGAGGCCGGGACAGAGCAATCAGCCCCAGCATTTT; CDR3 protein: CASSPRPGQSNQPQHF
D gene: TRBD2; clone size: NA; J gene: TRBJ2-1; V gene: TRBV19; CDR3 DNA: TGTGCCAGTGAAGCGGGGACCTACAATGAGCAGTTCTTC; CDR3 protein: CASEAGTYNEQFF
D gene: TRBD1; clone size: once; J gene: TRBJ2-7; V gene: TRBV7-9; CDR3 DNA: TGTGCCAGCAGCTCACAGGGGGACGAGCAGTACTTC; CDR3 protein: CASSSQGDEQYF
D gene: NA; clone size: NA; J gene: TRBJ1-5; V gene: TRBV19; CDR3 DNA: TGTGCCAGTAGTATCAGGGAAAGCAATCAGCCCCAGCATTTT; CDR3 protein: CASSIRESNQPQHF
D gene: NA; clone size: few; J gene: TRBJ1-2; V gene: TRBV27; CDR3 DNA: TGTGCCAGCAGTCCTATCAGTGGGGGCTTCTTCGGCTACACCTTC; CDR3 protein: CASSPISGGFFGYTF
D gene: TRBD1; clone size: NA; J gene: TRBJ1-4; V gene: TRBV4-2; CDR3 DNA: TGTGCCAGCAGCTCCGGCGAAGGACAGGGGGCGGAAAAACTGTTTTTT; CDR3 protein: CASSSGEGQGAEKLFF
D gene: TRBD1; clone size: NA; J gene: TRBJ2-7; V gene: TRBV11-2; CDR3 DNA: TGTGCCAGCAGCATGGACAGGGGTCGTGAGCAGTACTTC; CDR3 protein: CASSMDRGREQYF
D gene: NA; clone size: NA; J gene: TRBJ2-1; V gene: TRBV19; CDR3 DNA: TGTGCCAGTAGTATCGGGTGGTATCCCTACAATGAGCAGTTCTTC; CDR3 protein: CASSIGWYPYNEQFF
D gene: NA; clone size: NA; J gene: TRBJ2-7; V gene: TRBV28; CDR3 DNA: TGTGCCAGCAGTTTATACACAGGTGCCTCCTACGAGCAGTACTTC; CDR3 protein: CASSLYTGASYEQYF
D gene: TRBD2; clone size: NA; J gene: TRBJ2-1; V gene: TRBV7-9; CDR3 DNA: TGTGCCAGCCGGACTAGCTCCGAGGATGAGCAGTTCTTC; CDR3 protein: CASRTSSEDEQFF
D gene: NA; clone size: NA; J gene: TRBJ1-5; V gene: TRBV19; CDR3 DNA: TGTGCCAGTAGTATCGGTGGGGCGGGCAATCAGCCCCAGCATTTT; CDR3 protein: CASSIGGAGNQPQHF
D gene: TRBD1; clone size: NA; J gene: TRBJ2-7; V gene: TRBV4-2; CDR3 DNA: TGTGCCAGCAGCCAAGGTCTACAGGGGTGGTCCTACGAGCAGTACTTC; CDR3 protein: CASSQGLQGWSYEQYF
D gene: NA; clone size: NA; J gene: TRBJ1-5; V gene: TRBV19; CDR3 DNA: TGTGCCAGTAGTATGGTCGGCGGCAATCAGTCCCAGCATTTT; CDR3 protein: CASSMVGGNQSQHF
D gene: TRBD2; clone size: NA; J gene: TRBJ2-1; V gene: TRBV7-7; CDR3 DNA: TGTGCTGGCAGCCCGGACCTAGCGGAAAATGAGCAGTTCTTC; CDR3 protein: CAGSPDLAENEQFF
D gene: NA; clone size: few; J gene: TRBJ2-5; V gene: TRBV29-1; CDR3 DNA: TGCAGCGTTGAGGGACACCGACTACAAGAGACCCAGTACTTC; CDR3 protein: CSVEGHRLQETQYF
D gene: NA; clone size: NA; J gene: TRBJ2-5; V gene: TRBV19; CDR3 DNA: TGTGCCAGTAGTGCGATTCGGGGGAAAGAGACCCAGTACTTC; CDR3 protein: CASSAIRGKETQYF
D gene: TRBD2; clone size: NA; J gene: TRBJ2-2; V gene: TRBV2; CDR3 DNA: TGTGCCAGCTCGCTAGCGGGAGCGACCGGGGAGCTGTTTTTT; CDR3 protein: CASSLAGATGELFF
D gene: TRBD2; clone size: NA; J gene: TRBJ2-5; V gene: TRBV5-6; CDR3 DNA: TGTGCCAGCAGCTCCCTAGCGGGATTCGAAGAGACCCAGTACTTC; CDR3 protein: CASSSLAGFEETQYF
D gene: NA; clone size: NA; J gene: TRBJ2-7; V gene: TRBV7-2; CDR3 DNA: TGTGCCAGCACCCAGGGATACGCCTACGAGCAGTACTTC; CDR3 protein: CASTQGYAYEQYF
D gene: NA; clone size: NA; J gene: TRBJ1-1; V gene: TRBV5-5; CDR3 DNA: TGTGCCAGCAGCTTAGGGGCAGATACTGAAGCTTTCTTT; CDR3 protein: CASSLGADTEAFF
D gene: NA; clone size: NA; J gene: TRBJ2-7; V gene: TRBV4-1; CDR3 DNA: TGCGCCAGCAGCCAGGGTCAGGGAACCTACGAGCAGTACTTC; CDR3 protein: CASSQGQGTYEQYF
D gene: TRBD2; clone size: NA; J gene: TRBJ2-1; V gene: TRBV19; CDR3 DNA: TGTGCCAGTAGTATAGATGTAGCGGGAGCCAATGAGCAGTTCTTC; CDR3 protein: CASSIDVAGANEQFF
D gene: NA; clone size: NA; J gene: TRBJ1-3; V gene: TRBV6-1; CDR3 DNA: TGTGCCAGCAGGGCCGTCGCCGGAAACACCATATATTTT; CDR3 protein: CASRAVAGNTIYF
D gene: NA; clone size: NA; J gene: TRBJ2-7; V gene: TRBV18; CDR3 DNA: TGTGCCAGCTCACCAGCGTCCGTTAGCTACGAGCAGTACTTC; CDR3 protein: CASSPASVSYEQYF
D gene: NA; clone size: once; J gene: TRBJ2-1; V gene: TRBV11-2; CDR3 DNA: TGTGCCAGCAGCTATATTAGCGGTTTTATTAATGAGCAGTTCTTC; CDR3 protein: CASSYISGFINEQFF
D gene: TRBD1; clone size: NA; J gene: TRBJ2-5; V gene: TRBV7-2; CDR3 DNA: TGTGCCAGCAGCCTCGTTGACAGGGCGAAGGAGGAGACCCAGTACTTC; CDR3 protein: CASSLVDRAKEETQYF
D gene: TRBD1; clone size: NA; J gene: TRBJ2-5; V gene: TRBV27; CDR3 DNA: TGTGCCAGCAGTACTACGACAGGGGGCATCGTGACCCAGTACTTC; CDR3 protein: CASSTTTGGIVTQYF
D gene: NA; clone size: NA; J gene: TRBJ2-1; V gene: TRBV30; CDR3 DNA: TGTGCCTGGAAACTCGGGAATGAGCAGTTCTTC; CDR3 protein: CAWKLGNEQFF
D gene: NA; clone size: NA; J gene: TRBJ2-3; V gene: TRBV5-1; CDR3 DNA: TGCGCCAGCAGCTTGGGGAGAACTCCCGACCCTAGCACAGATACGCAGTATTTT; CDR3 protein: CASSLGRTPDPSTDTQYF
D gene: NA; clone size: few; J gene: TRBJ1-3; V gene: TRBV4-2; CDR3 DNA: TGTGCCAGCAGCCAAGAGAGCCCCTCTGGAAACACCATATATTTT; CDR3 protein: CASSQESPSGNTIYF
D gene: NA; clone size: NA; J gene: TRBJ2-7; V gene: TRBV30; CDR3 DNA: TGTGCCTGGACAGGGGCCTCCTACGAGCAGTACTTC; CDR3 protein: CAWTGASYEQYF
D gene: TRBD2; clone size: few; J gene: TRBJ2-3; V gene: TRBV6-5; CDR3 DNA: TGTGCCAGCAGTTACTGGGCTAGCGGGAGCACAGATACGCAGTATTTT; CDR3 protein: CASSYWASGSTDTQYF
D gene: NA; clone size: NA; J gene: TRBJ1-2; V gene: TRBV6-6; CDR3 DNA: TGTGCCAGCAGTCGAGCCCCAGGGTTCTATGGCTACACCTTC; CDR3 protein: CASSRAPGFYGYTF
D gene: NA; clone size: once; J gene: TRBJ1-3; V gene: TRBV28; CDR3 DNA: TGTGCCAGCAGTTTGGCAGGGCCAGAAGGAAACACCATATATTTT; CDR3 protein: CASSLAGPEGNTIYF
D gene: TRBD1; clone size: NA; J gene: TRBJ2-5; V gene: TRBV19; CDR3 DNA: TGTGCCGGAGACAGGGGTCGAGAGACCCAGTACTTC; CDR3 protein: CAGDRGRETQYF
D gene: NA; clone size: NA; J gene: TRBJ1-4; V gene: TRBV12-5; CDR3 DNA: TGTGCTAGTGGTTCCCTCTCCGGGGCTAATGAAAAACTGTTTTTT; CDR3 protein: CASGSLSGANEKLFF
D gene: NA; clone size: NA; J gene: TRBJ1-1; V gene: TRBV10-1; CDR3 DNA: TGCGCCAGCAGTGACCGAGAGAACACTGAAGCTTTCTTT; CDR3 protein: CASSDRENTEAFF
D gene: TRBD2; clone size: NA; J gene: TRBJ2-3; V gene: TRBV2; CDR3 DNA: TGTGCCAGCAGTGAAACGGCTAGCGGGAGTTTGGATACGCAGTATTTT; CDR3 protein: CASSETASGSLDTQYF
D gene: NA; clone size: NA; J gene: TRBJ2-1; V gene: TRBV27; CDR3 DNA: TGTGCCAGCAGTCCCCCCGGGGCTAGCGCTTTGGGGGGCAATGAGCAGTTCTTC; CDR3 protein: CASSPPGASALGGNEQFF
D gene: NA; clone size: NA; J gene: TRBJ2-3; V gene: TRBV19; CDR3 DNA: TGTGCCAGTAGTTCTAGCAATCGTCAAGATACGCAGTATTTT; CDR3 protein: CASSSSNRQDTQYF